The rows below give T cell receptor beta chains drawn from one sample of a study of blood T cell repertoires in COVID-19. Assay: immunoSEQ multiplex PCR; the TCRdb copy retains only in-frame clones and omits some. The table includes under 450,000 clones, approximately 86% detected once. Sequencing input: peripheral blood. The source is a woman aged 55-69 years with COVID-19, enrolled during active disease. Both conserved end residues are part of each CDR3. D genes are given only for firm matches. Clone size is shown for a subset of rows, as once, few, many or a class of expanded clone.

TRBJ1-1 once TRBV5-5 TRBD1 TGTGCCAGCGAACGGACAGGGGGTTTAACTGAAGCTTTCTTT CASERTGGLTEAFF
TRBJ1-5 - TRBV5-4 - TGTGCCAGCAGCGGCGGGACTAATCAGCCCCAGCATTTT CASSGGTNQPQHF
TRBJ1-2 - TRBV4-2 TRBD1 TGTGCCAGCAGCCAAGTAACACAGGGGGCGTATGGCTACACCTTC CASSQVTQGAYGYTF
TRBJ1-3 - TRBV10-3 TRBD1 TGTGCCATCAGTGAGACTGGGAGACAGGGCTATCTCTCTGGAAACACCATATATTTT CAISETGRQGYLSGNTIYF
TRBJ2-3 once TRBV3-1/TRBV3-2 TRBD2 TGTGCCAGCAGCCCGGGACTAGCGGGAGCAGATACGCAGTATTTT CASSPGLAGADTQYF
TRBJ1-5 - TRBV6-1 - TGTGCCAGCAGTGAAATCCTTCCCCAGCCCCAGCATTTT CASSEILPQPQHF
TRBJ2-3 - TRBV30 - TGTGCCTGGAGTATCCAAGGCGGCTTTAGCACAGATACGCAGTATTTT CAWSIQGGFSTDTQYF
TRBJ1-1 - TRBV5-1 - TGCGCCAGCAGCTTGTTTGACGGGGGGTACACTGAAGCTTTCTTT CASSLFDGGYTEAFF
TRBJ1-5 - TRBV7-8 - TGTGCCAGCAGCCCTCAACAGGGATCGTATCAGCCCCAGCATTTT CASSPQQGSYQPQHF
TRBJ2-1 - TRBV7-6 - TGTGCCAGCAGCTTAGGATGGGGACTCTCCTACAATGAGCAGTTCTTC CASSLGWGLSYNEQFF
TRBJ2-2 - TRBV10-3 TRBD1 TGTGCCATCAGGCGGGACAGGGGTGAGACCGGGGAGCTGTTTTTT CAIRRDRGETGELFF
TRBJ2-7 - TRBV27 - TGTGCCAGCAGTTTCTCGGGGTACGAGCAGTACTTC CASSFSGYEQYF
TRBJ2-2 - TRBV9 TRBD1 TGTGCCAGCAGCCAGACAGGGACGACCGGGGAGCTGTTTTTT CASSQTGTTGELFF
TRBJ1-1 - TRBV27 TRBD1 TGTGCCAGTAGTTCCCGACAGGGGAGGACTGAAGCTTTCTTT CASSSRQGRTEAFF
TRBJ1-3 - TRBV6-5 TRBD1 TGTGCCAGCAGTTATACCGGACAGGGGGTGGGAAACACCATATATTTT CASSYTGQGVGNTIYF
TRBJ1-2 few TRBV5-6 TRBD1 TGTGCCAGCAGCTCGGCAGGGGGCAATGGCTACACCTTC CASSSAGGNGYTF
TRBJ2-5 - TRBV10-3 TRBD1 TGTGCCATCAGTGAGAAGACAGGGGGAGAGACCCAGTACTTC CAISEKTGGETQYF
TRBJ2-3 - TRBV7-2 TRBD2 TGTGCCAGCAGTCGGGGGGGCGGAGATACGCAGTATTTT CASSRGGGDTQYF
TRBJ1-3 - TRBV4-1 TRBD1 TGCGCCAGCAGGCGGGGACAGTCGCATGGAAACACCATATATTTT CASRRGQSHGNTIYF
TRBJ2-3 - TRBV6-4 - TGTGCCAGCAGTGTGTTTGCGGGTGGTGGAGATACGCAGTATTTT CASSVFAGGGDTQYF
TRBJ2-5 - TRBV7-9 - TGTGCCAGCAGCCCACGTGGACACGCGGAGACCCAGTACTTC CASSPRGHAETQYF
TRBJ2-7 - TRBV5-1 TRBD2 TGCGCCAGCAGCTTTACTAGCGGGGGCTACTACGAGCAGTACTTC CASSFTSGGYYEQYF
TRBJ2-5 - TRBV18 - TGTGCCAGCTCACCACCGTCCGGGGGGCCAGGGGAGACCCAGTACTTC CASSPPSGGPGETQYF
TRBJ1-1 once TRBV6-5 - TGTGCCAGCAGTTACTCCCGGGGGAACACTGAAGTTTTCTTT CASSYSRGNTEVFF
TRBJ1-5 - TRBV2 - TGTGCCAGCGGAGGTCAGCCCCAGCATTTT CASGGQPQHF
TRBJ2-1 - TRBV2 TRBD1 TGTGCCAGCAGTGGGGGGACAGGGGTACGCAATGAGCAGTTCTTC CASSGGTGVRNEQFF